These T cell receptor beta chains were read from a single sample in a study of molecular identifiers for immune sequencing clone quantification. TCRdb reanalysed the PCR reads using MiXCR and keeps one entry per CDR3 protein. The table lists approximately 500,000 distinct CDR3 sequences, over 20% of them singletons. Input material: naive CD8+ T cells from blood, with Jurkat cell RNA spiked in. The receptor set was obtained from a human donor in good health. Some libraries in this study had Jurkat cell RNA spiked in. The CDR3 runs from the conserved cysteine through the conserved F or W. The D gene is left open where the match is weak. Expanded clones get a size class; other rows say once, few or many, or leave the size out.

>TRBV19|TRBJ1-5|NA|TRBD1
CASEQGASNQPQHF
TGTGCCAGTGAACAGGGGGCTAGCAATCAGCCCCAGCATTTT
>TRBV10-3|TRBJ1-6|few|NA
CAIRGERNNSPLHF
TGTGCCATCAGAGGGGAACGGAATAATTCACCCCTCCACTTT
>TRBV19|TRBJ1-5|few|NA
CASSRIRESYQPQHF
TGTGCCAGTAGTCGTATAAGGGAGAGCTATCAGCCCCAGCATTTT
>TRBV4-2|TRBJ2-5|many|NA
CASSQGQFQETQYF
TGTGCCAGCAGCCAAGGACAGTTCCAAGAGACCCAGTACTTC
>TRBV12-3/TRBV12-4|TRBJ2-1|few|NA
CASSSKLANEQFF
TGTGCCAGCAGTTCAAAACTAGCTAATGAGCAGTTCTTC
>TRBV15|TRBJ1-1|NA|NA
CATSIRDGMNTEAFF
TGTGCCACCAGCATCCGTGACGGCATGAACACTGAAGCTTTCTTT
>TRBV4-1|TRBJ1-5|many|NA
CASSHANQPQHF
TGCGCCAGCAGCCATGCGAATCAGCCCCAGCATTTT
>TRBV4-3|TRBJ2-2|few|TRBD2
CASSQSMRDIPSSGRTGELFF
TGCGCCAGCAGCCAATCAATGCGGGACATACCTTCTAGCGGGAGAACCGGGGAGCTGTTTTTT
>TRBV7-2|TRBJ2-1|few|TRBD2
CASSLDSGSFGKDNEQFF
TGTGCCAGCAGCTTGGATAGCGGGAGCTTTGGGAAGGACAATGAGCAGTTCTTC
>TRBV5-6|TRBJ2-4|many|TRBD1
CASSGDREAKNIQYF
TGTGCCAGCAGCGGGGACAGGGAGGCCAAAAACATTCAGTACTTC
>TRBV27|TRBJ2-7|NA|NA
CASSLSGRRGHEQYF
TGTGCCAGCAGTTTATCAGGGCGGCGGGGGCACGAGCAGTACTTC
>TRBV13|TRBJ2-5|many|NA
CASSLEQGETQYF
TGTGCCAGCAGCTTAGAACAGGGCGAGACCCAGTACTTC
>TRBV4-3|TRBJ2-3|many|NA
CASSQAVTGTQYF
TGCGCCAGCAGCCAAGCAGTAACAGGGACGCAGTATTTT
>TRBV12-3/TRBV12-4|TRBJ1-2|NA|NA
CASSSQGLLAF
TGTGCCAGCAGTTCACAGGGTCTCTTGGCTTTC
>TRBV19|TRBJ2-1|NA|NA
CASSIRGAINEQFF
TGTGCCAGTAGTATAAGGGGGGCCATCAATGAGCAGTTCTTC
>TRBV20-1|TRBJ2-1|NA|TRBD2
CSARDLAGDDNEQFF
TGCAGTGCTAGAGATTTAGCGGGAGACGACAATGAGCAGTTCTTC
>TRBV28|TRBJ2-2|many|NA
CALGKGGNTGELFF
TGTGCCCTGGGGAAGGGAGGCAACACCGGGGAGCTGTTTTTT
>TRBV12-3/TRBV12-4|TRBJ1-4|many|NA
CASSEDSFNEKLFF
TGTGCCAGCAGTGAGGACAGTTTCAATGAAAAACTGTTTTTT
>TRBV11-2|TRBJ1-4|few|NA
CASGTGWATNEKLFF
TGTGCCAGCGGCACTGGATGGGCAACTAATGAAAAACTGTTTTTT
>TRBV2|TRBJ1-4|many|TRBD1
CASRPLIGTENEKLFF
TGTGCCAGCAGGCCCCTTATCGGGACAGAGAATGAAAAACTGTTTTTT
>TRBV6-5|TRBJ2-7|many|TRBD2
CASSYSGGGGYEQYF
TGTGCCAGCAGTTACTCGGGCGGGGGGGGCTACGAGCAGTACTTC
>TRBV30|TRBJ2-2|many|NA
CAWSREMGAGELFF
TGTGCCTGGAGTCGCGAGATGGGGGCCGGGGAGCTGTTTTTT
>TRBV7-9|TRBJ2-3|many|TRBD2
CASSQLAGVSDTQYF
TGTGCCAGCAGCCAGCTAGCGGGAGTTTCAGATACGCAGTATTTT
>TRBV19|TRBJ1-2|many|NA
CASSLSSEAPSYGYTF
TGTGCCAGTAGTTTGTCGTCGGAGGCACCTAGCTATGGCTACACCTTC
>TRBV30|TRBJ1-5|few|NA
CAWSPGQLNQPQHF
TGTGCCTGGAGCCCTGGACAGCTTAATCAGCCCCAGCATTTT
>TRBV19|TRBJ2-3|NA|NA
CASSQLSLATDTQYF
TGTGCCAGTAGCCAACTCTCTTTAGCGACAGATACGCAGTATTTT